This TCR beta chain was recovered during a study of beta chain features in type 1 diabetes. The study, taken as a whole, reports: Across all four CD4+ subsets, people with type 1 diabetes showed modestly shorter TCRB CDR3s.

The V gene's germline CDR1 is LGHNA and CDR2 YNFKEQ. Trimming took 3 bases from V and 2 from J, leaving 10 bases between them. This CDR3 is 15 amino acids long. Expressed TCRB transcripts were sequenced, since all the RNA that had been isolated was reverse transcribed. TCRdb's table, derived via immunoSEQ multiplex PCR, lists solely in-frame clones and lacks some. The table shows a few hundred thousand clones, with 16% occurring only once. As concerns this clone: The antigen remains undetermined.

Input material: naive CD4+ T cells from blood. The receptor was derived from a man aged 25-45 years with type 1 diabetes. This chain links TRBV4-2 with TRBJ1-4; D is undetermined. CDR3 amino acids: CASSQVGSTNEKLFF. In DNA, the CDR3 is TGTGCCAGCAGCCAGGTCGGTTCCACTAATGAAAAACTGTTTTTT.